The text below deals with one T cell receptor beta chain. Germline values: CDR1 MNHEY, CDR2 SVGAGI. V was pared by 6 bases and J by 6 bases, with 17 bases between. The CDR3 totals 14 residues. The PCR ran on 60 Vbeta and 13 Jbeta primers. The data were produced by immunoSEQ multiplex PCR, yet TCRdb's version contains in-frame clones alone and is incomplete. Of about 180,000 clones in the sample, roughly 85% were seen once. The sample originates from a study of cytomegalovirus exposure and HLA in healthy donors. The receptor was isolated from a middle-aged woman in good health and CMV-seronegative. V is TRBV6-5 and J is TRBJ1-2; D unclear. Sequenced material: PBMCs. In DNA form, the CDR3 reads TGTGCCAGCAGCTTCCTCCCAAGCGTCGATGGCTACACCTTC. It yields the protein CASSFLPSVDGYTF.